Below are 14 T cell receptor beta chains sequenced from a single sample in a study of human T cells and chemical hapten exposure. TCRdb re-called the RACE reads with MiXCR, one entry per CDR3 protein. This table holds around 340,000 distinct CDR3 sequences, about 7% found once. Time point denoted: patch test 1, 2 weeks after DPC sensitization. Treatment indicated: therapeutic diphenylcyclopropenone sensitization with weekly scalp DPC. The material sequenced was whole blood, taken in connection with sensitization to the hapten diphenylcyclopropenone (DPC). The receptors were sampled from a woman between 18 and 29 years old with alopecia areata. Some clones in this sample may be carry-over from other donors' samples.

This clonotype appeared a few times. The chain's CDR3 is CASSSKGQGILFFGNQPQHF. As DNA, the CDR3 is TGTGCCAGCAGTTCCAAGGGACAGGGTATCCTATTTTTTGGGAATCAGCCCCAGCATTTT. The chain combines TRBV6-5 with TRBJ1-5; TRBD1 aligns across 9 bases. This CDR3 contains 20 residues. CDR1 MNHEY and CDR2 SVGAGI come from the germline V gene. The V gene end was trimmed by 4 bases and the J gene end by 4 bases; junction bases not matched to a gene: 20.

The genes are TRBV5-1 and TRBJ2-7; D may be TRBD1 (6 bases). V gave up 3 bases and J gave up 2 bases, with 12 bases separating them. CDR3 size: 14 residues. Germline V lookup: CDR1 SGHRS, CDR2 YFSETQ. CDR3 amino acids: CASSSDSLTYEQYF. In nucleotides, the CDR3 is TGCGCCAGCAGCTCGGACAGCCTCACCTACGAGCAGTACTTC.

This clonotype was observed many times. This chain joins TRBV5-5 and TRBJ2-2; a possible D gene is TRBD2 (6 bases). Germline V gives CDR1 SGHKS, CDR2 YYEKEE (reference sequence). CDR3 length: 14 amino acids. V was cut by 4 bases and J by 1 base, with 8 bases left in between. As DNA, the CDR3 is TGTGCCAGCAGCCGGGGGTGGAACACCGGGGAGCTGTTTTTT. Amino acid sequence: CASSRGWNTGELFF.

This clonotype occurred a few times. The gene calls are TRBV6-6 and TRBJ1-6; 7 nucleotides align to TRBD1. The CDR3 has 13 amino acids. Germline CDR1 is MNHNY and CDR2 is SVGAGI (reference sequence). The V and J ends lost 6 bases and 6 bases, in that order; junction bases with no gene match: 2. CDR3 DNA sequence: TGTGCCAGCAGAACAGGGGTTAATTCACCCCTCCACTTT. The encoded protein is CASRTGVNSPLHF.

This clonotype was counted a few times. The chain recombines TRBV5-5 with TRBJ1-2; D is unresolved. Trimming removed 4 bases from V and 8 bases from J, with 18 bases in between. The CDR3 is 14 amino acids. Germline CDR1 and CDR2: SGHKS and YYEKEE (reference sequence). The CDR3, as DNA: TGTGCCAGCAGCCCGGCCCCCTTAGACGGAGGCTACACCTTC. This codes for CASSPAPLDGGYTF. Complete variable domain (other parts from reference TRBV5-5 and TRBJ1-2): DAGVTQSPTHLIKTRGQQVTLRCSPISGHKSVSWYQQVLGQGPQFIFQYYEKEERGRGNFPDRFSARQFPNYSSELNVNALLLGDSALYLCASSPAPLDGGYTFGSGTRLTVV.

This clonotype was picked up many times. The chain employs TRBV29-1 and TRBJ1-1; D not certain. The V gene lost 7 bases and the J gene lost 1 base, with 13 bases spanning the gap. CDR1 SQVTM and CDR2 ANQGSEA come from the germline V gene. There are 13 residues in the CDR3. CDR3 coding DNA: TGCAGCGCCCAACCAACAGCGAACACTGAAGCTTTCTTT. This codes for CSAQPTANTEAFF. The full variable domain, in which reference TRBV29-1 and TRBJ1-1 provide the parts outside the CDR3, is SAVISQKPSRDICQRGTSLTIQCQVDSQVTMMFWYRQQPGQSLTLIATANQGSEATYESGFVIDKFPISRPNLTFSTLTVSNMSPEDSSIYLCSAQPTANTEAFFGQGTRLTVV.

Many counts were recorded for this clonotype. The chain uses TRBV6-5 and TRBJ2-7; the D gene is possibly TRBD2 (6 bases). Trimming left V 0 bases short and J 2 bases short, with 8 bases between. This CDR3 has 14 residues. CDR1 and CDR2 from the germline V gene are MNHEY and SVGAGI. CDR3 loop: CASSYSPGAYEQYF. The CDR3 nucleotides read TGTGCCAGCAGTTACTCCCCGGGAGCCTACGAGCAGTACTTC.

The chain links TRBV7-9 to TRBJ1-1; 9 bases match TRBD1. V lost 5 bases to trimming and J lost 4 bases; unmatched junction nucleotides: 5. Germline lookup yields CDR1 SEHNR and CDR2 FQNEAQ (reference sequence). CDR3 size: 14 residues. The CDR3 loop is CASSHRDRVTEAFF. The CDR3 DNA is TGTGCCAGCAGCCACCGGGACAGGGTCACTGAAGCTTTCTTT.

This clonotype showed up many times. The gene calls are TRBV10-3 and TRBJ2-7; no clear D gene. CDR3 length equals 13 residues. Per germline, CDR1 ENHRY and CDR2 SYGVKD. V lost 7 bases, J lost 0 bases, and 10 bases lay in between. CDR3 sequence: CAITQQLSYEQYF. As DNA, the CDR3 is TGTGCCATCACCCAGCAACTCTCCTACGAGCAGTACTTC.

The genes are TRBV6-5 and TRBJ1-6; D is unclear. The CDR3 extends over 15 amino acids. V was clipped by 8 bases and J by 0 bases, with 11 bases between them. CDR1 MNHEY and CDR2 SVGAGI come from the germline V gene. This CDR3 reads CASSPSRSYNSPLHF. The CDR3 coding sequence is TGTGCCAGCTCCCCTAGCCGCTCCTATAATTCACCCCTCCACTTT.

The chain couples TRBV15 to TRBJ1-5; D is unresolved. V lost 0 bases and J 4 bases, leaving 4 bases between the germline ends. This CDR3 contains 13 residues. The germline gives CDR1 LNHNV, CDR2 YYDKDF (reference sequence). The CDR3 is CATSRESNQPQHF. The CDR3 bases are TGTGCCACCAGCAGAGAAAGTAATCAGCCCCAGCATTTT.

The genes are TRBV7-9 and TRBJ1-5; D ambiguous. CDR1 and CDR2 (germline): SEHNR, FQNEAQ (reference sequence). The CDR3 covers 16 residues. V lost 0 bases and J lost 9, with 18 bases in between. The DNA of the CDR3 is TGTGCCAGCAGCTTAGCCCTCGGGCAGTCCGATGGGCCCCAGCATTTT. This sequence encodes CASSLALGQSDGPQHF. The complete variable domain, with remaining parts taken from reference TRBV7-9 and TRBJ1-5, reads DTGVSQNPRHKITKRGQNVTFRCDPISEHNRLYWYRQTLGQGPEFLTYFQNEAQLEKSRLLSDRFSAERPKGSFSTLEIQRTEQGDSAMYLCASSLALGQSDGPQHFGDGTRLSIL.

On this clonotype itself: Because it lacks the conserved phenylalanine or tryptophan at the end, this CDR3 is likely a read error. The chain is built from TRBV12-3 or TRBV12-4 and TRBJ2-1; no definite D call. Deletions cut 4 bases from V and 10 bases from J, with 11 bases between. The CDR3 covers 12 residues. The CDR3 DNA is TGTGCCAGCAGTTCGAACGACTTGGAGCAGTTCTAC. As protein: CASSSNDLEQFY.

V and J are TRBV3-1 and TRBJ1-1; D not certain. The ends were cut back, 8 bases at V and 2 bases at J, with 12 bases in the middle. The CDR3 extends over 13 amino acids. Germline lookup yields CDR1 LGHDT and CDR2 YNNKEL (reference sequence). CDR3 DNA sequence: TGTGCCAGCGGATGGACCGACAACACTGAAGCTTTCTTT. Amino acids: CASGWTDNTEAFF.